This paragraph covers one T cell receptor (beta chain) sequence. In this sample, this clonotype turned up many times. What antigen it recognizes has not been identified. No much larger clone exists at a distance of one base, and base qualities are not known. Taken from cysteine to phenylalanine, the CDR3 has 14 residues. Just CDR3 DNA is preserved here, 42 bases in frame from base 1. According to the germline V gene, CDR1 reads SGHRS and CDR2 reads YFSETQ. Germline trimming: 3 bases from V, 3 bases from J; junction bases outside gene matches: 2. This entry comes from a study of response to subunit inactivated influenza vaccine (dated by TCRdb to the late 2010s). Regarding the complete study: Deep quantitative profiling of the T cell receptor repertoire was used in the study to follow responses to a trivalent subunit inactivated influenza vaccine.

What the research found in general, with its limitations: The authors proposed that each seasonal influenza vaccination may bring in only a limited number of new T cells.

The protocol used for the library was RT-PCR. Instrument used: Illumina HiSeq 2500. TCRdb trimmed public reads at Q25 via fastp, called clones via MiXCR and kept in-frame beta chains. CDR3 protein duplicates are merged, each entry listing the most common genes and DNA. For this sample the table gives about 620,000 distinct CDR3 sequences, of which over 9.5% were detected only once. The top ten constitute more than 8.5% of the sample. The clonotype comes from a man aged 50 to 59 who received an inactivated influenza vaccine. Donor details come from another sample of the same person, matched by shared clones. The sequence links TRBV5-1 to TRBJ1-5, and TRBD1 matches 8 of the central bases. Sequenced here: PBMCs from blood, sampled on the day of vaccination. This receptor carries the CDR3 CASSWTGYNQPQHF. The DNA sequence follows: TGCGCCAGCAGCTGGACAGGGTACAATCAGCCCCAGCATTTT. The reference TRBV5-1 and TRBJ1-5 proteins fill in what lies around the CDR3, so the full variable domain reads KAGVTQTPRYLIKTRGQQVTLSCSPISGHRSVSWYQQTPGQGLQFLFEYFSETQRNKGNFPGRFSGRQFSNSRSEMNVSTLELGDSALYLCASSWTGYNQPQHFGDGTRLSIL.